This T cell receptor beta chain was sequenced during a study of blood T cell repertoires in COVID-19 (dated by TCRdb to 2020 to 2022). For context, the study as a whole: Collaborator samples came from the United States, Italy and Spain and covered acute and convalescent phases of COVID-19. The prospective study material was composed of cDNA or gDNA derived from T cells, B-cell-depleted T cells, or PBMCs. The dataset comprised deeply sampled blood TCRbeta repertoires from subjects exposed to, actively infected with, or recovered from COVID-19. The repertoires were released in a freely available public database intended as a resource for research on the immune response to SARS-CoV-2. Samples were obtained from the ongoing ImmuneRACE study (first 160 participants) and from roughly 1,300 subjects provided by 6 global collaborators. The sample metadata nearly always contained a de-identified subject ID, COVID-19 status, age in years and sex. Where available, HLA class I and class II types were obtained from metadata supplied by the sample provider rather than from assay-based typing.

A note on this clone: Its recognized antigen is unknown. Per-base quality was not reported, and no clone a single base away is much larger than it.

Whole blood was collected in K2EDTA tubes by collaborating institutions according to the institutions' own protocols. For TCRbeta analysis, collaborator samples were shipped as frozen whole blood, as isolated PBMCs, or as DNA extracted from either sample type. TCRbeta CDR3 regions were amplified from genomic DNA using the immunoSEQ Assay, a bias-controlled multiplex PCR. The study's processing was this. The number of nucleated cells in each sample was estimated by amplification of reference gene primers within the assay. Sequence reads were collapsed and filtered to measure the absolute abundance of every unique TCRbeta CDR3 rearrangement. For each sample, productive Simpson clonality was calculated as the square root of Simpson's diversity index over productive rearrangements. The source is immuneACCESS, and TCRdb retained only in-frame sequences with V and J called. Part of the clones is not carried over; for the studies checked, unresolved V genes explain less than half of this, and the remainder is unexplained. V, J and clone size are taken as reported in that table, and D and trimming were inferred from the DNA itself. A total of approximately 130,000 clones appear in this sample, 84% of them only once. Of the sample, 13% is held by the ten largest clones.

The paper as a whole reports these results and caveats: How much clinical and demographic metadata was included differed by source and by participant, and the metadata was provided uncurated.

V is cut back by 3 bases and J by 5 bases, with 7 bases in the junction unmatched. Taken from cysteine to phenylalanine, the CDR3 has 15 residues. Just the 45-base CDR3 DNA is kept, in frame starting at base 1. CDR1 and CDR2 are read off the germline V gene (reference sequence) as LGHDT and YNNKEL. The receptor was isolated from a human donor in a cohort sampled during active COVID-19. The sequence joins TRBV3-1 (or the pseudogene TRBV3-2) to TRBJ1-5, with 7 junctional bases fitting TRBD1. Source material: peripheral blood. The DNA sequence reads TGTGCCAGCAGCCACAGGGGGGCCACCGATCAGCCCCAGCATTTT. Translated, it reads CASSHRGATDQPQHF.